Below are 9 T cell receptor beta chains sequenced from a single sample in a study of blood T cell repertoires in COVID-19. The method was immunoSEQ multiplex PCR; TCRdb's version includes in-frame clones alone and lacks a portion of them. The table lists 150,000 to 200,000 clones, 60% to 85% of them singletons, with around 16% in the top ten. The sample taken for sequencing was peripheral blood. Receptors were obtained from a man in his sixties with active or convalescent COVID-19.

The chain recombines TRBV7-8 with TRBJ1-1; a possible D gene is TRBD1 (5 bases). The length of the CDR3 is 16 residues. The germline V and J ends were trimmed by 0 bases and 4 bases, with 15 bases remaining between them. Germline lookup yields CDR1 SGHVS and CDR2 FQNEAQ. The CDR3 DNA follows: TGTGCCAGCAGCTTAGCGGACCCAGGGATTAGCACTGAAGCTTTCTTT. It codes for CASSLADPGISTEAFF.

This chain connects TRBV7-9 to TRBJ2-3, with TRBD1 matching over 10 bases. Per germline, CDR1 SEHNR and CDR2 FQNEAQ (reference sequence). V lost 5 bases, J lost 8 bases, and 13 bases stayed unmatched. CDR3 size: 16 residues. The CDR3: CASSPRGTGVSVTQYF. Here the CDR3 DNA reads TGTGCCAGCAGCCCAAGAGGGACAGGGGTTAGCGTTACGCAGTATTTT. The complete variable domain, with remaining parts taken from reference TRBV7-9 and TRBJ2-3, reads DTGVSQNPRHKITKRGQNVTFRCDPISEHNRLYWYRQTLGQGPEFLTYFQNEAQLEKSRLLSDRFSAERPKGSFSTLEIQRTEQGDSAMYLCASSPRGTGVSVTQYFGPGTRLTVL.

There are a few counts of this clone. The chain links TRBV18 to TRBJ2-1, with D possibly matching TRBD1 (5 bases). V was trimmed by 0 bases and J by 3 bases, leaving 9 bases between them. The germline CDR1 and CDR2 sequences are KGHSH and LQKENI. This CDR3 is 15 amino acids long. The CDR3 DNA follows: TGTGCCAGCTCACCACCGGGGCAGTTCTACAATGAGCAGTTCTTC. Amino acids: CASSPPGQFYNEQFF.

This sequence joins TRBV5-5 and TRBJ2-7; TRBD2 matches 11 bases. This CDR3 comprises 15 residues. From germline, CDR1 is SGHKS and CDR2 YYEKEE (reference sequence). With 4 bases clipped from V and 0 bases from J, the junction kept 3 bases outside the gene matches. Here the CDR3 reads CASSSLAGGSYEQYF. In DNA, the CDR3 is TGTGCCAGCAGCAGTCTAGCGGGAGGCTCCTACGAGCAGTACTTC. Supplemented by reference TRBV5-5 and TRBJ2-7, the full variable domain reads DAGVTQSPTHLIKTRGQQVTLRCSPISGHKSVSWYQQVLGQGPQFIFQYYEKEERGRGNFPDRFSARQFPNYSSELNVNALLLGDSALYLCASSSLAGGSYEQYFGPGTRLTVT.

The chain recombines TRBV9 with TRBJ2-7; D may be TRBD1 (6 bases). V was shortened by 2 bases and J by 2 bases, with 14 bases between the two germline ends. The CDR3 is made up of 15 amino acids. CDR1 is SGDLS and CDR2 is YYNGEE in the germline V gene. The CDR3 reads CASSVAAGDPYEQYF. Written as DNA, the CDR3 is TGTGCCAGCAGCGTCGCCGCAGGGGACCCCTACGAGCAGTACTTC.

This clone was seen only a few times. This chain connects TRBV7-2 to TRBJ2-7; D is unresolved. The germline gives CDR1 SGHTA, CDR2 FQGNSA. The CDR3 length is 14 residues. V was clipped by 1 base and J by 6 bases, with 13 bases between them. The CDR3 DNA sequence: TGTGCCAGCAGCTTAGATTTCCGTCGAGGCGAGCAGTACTTC. Translated, it gives CASSLDFRRGEQYF. Based on the CDR3 plus reference TRBV7-2 and TRBJ2-7, the full variable domain is GAGVSQSPSNKVTEKGKDVELRCDPISGHTALYWYRQSLGQGLEFLIYFQGNSAPDKSGLPSDRFSAERTGGSVSTLTIQRTQQEDSAVYLCASSLDFRRGEQYFGPGTRLTVT.

The chain uses TRBV28 and TRBJ2-7; 11 bases are shared with TRBD1. The CDR3 runs to 14 residues. Germline V gene data show CDR1 as MDHEN and CDR2 as SYDVKM. V lost 3 bases and J lost 7; bases outside the gene matches: 5. Here the CDR3 reads CASSFPDRGLEQYF. In DNA form, the CDR3 reads TGTGCCAGCAGTTTTCCGGACAGGGGGCTTGAGCAGTACTTC. Full variable domain (remainder filled in from reference TRBV28 and TRBJ2-7): DVKVTQSSRYLVKRTGEKVFLECVQDMDHENMFWYRQDPGLGLRLIYFSYDVKMKEKGDIPEGYSVSREKKERFSLILESASTNQTSMYLCASSFPDRGLEQYFGPGTRLTVT.

This chain joins TRBV7-9 and TRBJ2-3; weak D call: TRBD1 (5 bases). V shed 4 bases and J shed 8 bases, with 22 bases lying between them. In germline, CDR1 is SEHNR, CDR2 FQNEAQ (reference sequence). The CDR3 contains 16 residues. CDR3 nucleotide sequence: TGTGCCAGCAGCTCGCCCTCTAGTAGGGGCACCGGTACGCAGTATTTT. The encoded protein is CASSSPSSRGTGTQYF.

This clone was observed a handful of times. The gene calls are TRBV6-1 and TRBJ1-2; D ambiguous. The CDR3 spans 13 residues. CDR1 is MNHNS, CDR2 SASEGT, per germline. Trimming removed 1 base at V and 8 bases at J, with 11 bases between. CDR3 protein: CASSEGRRGGYTF. The CDR3 coding sequence is TGTGCCAGCAGTGAAGGGAGGCGAGGAGGCTACACCTTC.